This is a list of T cell receptor beta chains from one sample in a study of shared clonotypes between healthy human individuals. Sequenced by immunoSEQ multiplex PCR; TCRdb stores in-frame clones only, minus some. The sample gives some 2,000,000 clones, 90% to 97% of which show up once; 0.13% is in the top ten. Material for sequencing was naive CD4+ T cells sorted from blood. These receptors were collected from a man between 18 and 35 years old in good health. CDR3s include the opening cysteine and the closing phenylalanine or tryptophan. Fields, in order: J gene, V gene, clone size, D gene, CDR3 protein, CDR3 DNA. A D gene is named only where the DNA matches it firmly. Clone size is stated in some rows and not others, as once, few, many or a class when expanded.

>TRBJ1-1|TRBV6-5|-|-
CASSYSGWNTEAFF
TGTGCCAGCAGTTACTCCGGCTGGAACACTGAAGCTTTCTTT
>TRBJ2-2|TRBV7-6|-|-
CASSFVGELFF
TGTGCCAGCAGCTTTGTCGGGGAGCTGTTTTTT
>TRBJ2-3|TRBV11-3|-|-
CASSFLFADTQYF
TGTGCCAGCAGCTTCCTGTTTGCAGATACGCAGTATTTT
>TRBJ2-5|TRBV7-7|-|-
CASSWTKQETQYF
TGTGCTAGCAGCTGGACCAAACAAGAGACCCAGTACTTC
>TRBJ1-1|TRBV5-1|-|-
CASSFQGVDTEAFF
TGCGCCAGCAGCTTCCAGGGTGTTGACACTGAAGCTTTCTTT
>TRBJ1-1|TRBV27|-|-
CASSSGEKAFF
TGTGCCAGCAGTTCAGGGGAAAAGGCTTTCTTT
>TRBJ1-1|TRBV7-9|-|TRBD1
CASSLKGARTEAFF
TGTGCCAGCAGCTTAAAGGGGGCTCGCACTGAAGCTTTCTTT
>TRBJ2-2|TRBV27|-|TRBD2
CASRSASGLPGELFF
TGTGCCAGCAGATCTGCTAGCGGGCTCCCCGGGGAGCTGTTTTTT
>TRBJ2-5|TRBV7-2|-|-
CASSLWGLGQETQYF
TGTGCCAGCAGCTTATGGGGTCTGGGGCAAGAGACCCAGTACTTC
>TRBJ2-2|TRBV18|-|-
CASSPPKNTGELFF
TGTGCCAGCTCACCCCCAAAGAACACCGGGGAGCTGTTTTTT
>TRBJ1-2|TRBV2|once|-
CASSEALVEHRRNGYTF
TGTGCCAGCAGTGAAGCGCTTGTGGAACATCGCCGAAATGGCTACACCTTC
>TRBJ2-5|TRBV7-9|-|-
CASSPPRGGQETQYF
TGTGCCAGCAGCCCCCCACGAGGAGGCCAAGAGACCCAGTACTTC
>TRBJ2-7|TRBV11-3|-|-
CASSSQGLGSHEQYF
TGTGCCAGCAGTTCCCAGGGGCTCGGGAGCCACGAGCAGTACTTC
>TRBJ1-1|TRBV27|-|-
CALFWGRGTEAFF
TGTGCCCTCTTTTGGGGGCGGGGAACTGAAGCTTTCTTT
>TRBJ1-1|TRBV11-2|-|-
CASSLSGMNTEAFF
TGTGCCAGCAGCTTATCAGGAATGAACACTGAAGCTTTCTTT
>TRBJ2-2|TRBV11-2|-|TRBD1
CASSQGSWDRATGELFF
TGTGCCAGCAGCCAAGGGAGCTGGGACAGAGCCACCGGGGAGCTGTTTTTT
>TRBJ2-3|TRBV20-1|-|TRBD1
CSALTGNTQYF
TGCAGTGCGCTGACAGGGAATACGCAGTATTTT
>TRBJ2-5|TRBV10-3|-|-
CAIAPREETQYF
TGTGCCATTGCCCCCAGGGAAGAGACCCAGTACTTC
>TRBJ2-2|TRBV2|-|TRBD2
CASGLAGGWTGELFF
TGTGCCAGTGGACTAGCGGGAGGGTGGACCGGGGAGCTGTTTTTT
>TRBJ1-6|TRBV18|-|-
CASSPRDGDSPLHF
TGTGCCAGCTCACCACGGGACGGAGATTCACCCCTCCACTTT
>TRBJ2-7|TRBV18|-|-
CASSPPSLVGYEQYF
TGTGCCAGCTCACCACCGAGTCTGGTAGGGTACGAGCAGTACTTC
>TRBJ1-2|TRBV27|-|-
CASRLFPGEDGYTF
TGTGCCAGCAGACTATTCCCAGGGGAGGATGGCTACACCTTC
>TRBJ1-6|TRBV6-4|-|-
CASKGLPYNSPLHF
TGTGCCAGCAAGGGACTGCCCTATAATTCACCCCTCCACTTT
>TRBJ2-3|TRBV5-4|-|TRBD2
CASSLTSGRTDTQYF
TGTGCCAGCAGCCTGACTAGCGGTCGCACAGATACGCAGTATTTT
>TRBJ1-2|TRBV6-6|-|TRBD1
CASSSDRAYGYTF
TGTGCCAGCAGTTCCGACAGGGCGTATGGCTACACCTTC
>TRBJ2-7|TRBV7-2|-|TRBD2
CASRKTSGYSYEQYF
TGTGCCAGCAGAAAAACTAGCGGGTACTCCTACGAGCAGTACTTC
>TRBJ1-1|TRBV5-1|-|TRBD1
CASSLGQGIEAFF
TGCGCCAGCAGCTTGGGACAGGGGATTGAAGCTTTCTTT
>TRBJ2-3|TRBV6-6|-|-
CASRPTGVGTDTQYF
TGTGCCAGCAGGCCGACCGGGGTAGGCACAGATACGCAGTATTTT
>TRBJ2-7|TRBV7-9|-|-
CASSLDTGKQYF
TGTGCCAGCAGCTTAGATACAGGGAAGCAGTACTTC
>TRBJ1-1|TRBV19|-|-
CASSISRNTEAFF
TGTGCCAGTAGTATATCCAGGAACACTGAAGCTTTCTTT
>TRBJ1-2|TRBV6-1|-|TRBD1
CASNGQVINYGYTF
TGTGCCAGCAATGGACAGGTTATTAACTATGGCTACACCTTC
>TRBJ1-2|TRBV2|once|-
CASSEEGNYGYTF
TGTGCCAGCAGTGAAGAAGGAAACTATGGCTACACCTTC
>TRBJ2-1|TRBV5-1|-|-
CASSSRDGSYNEQFF
TGCGCCAGCAGCTCCCGGGACGGCTCCTACAATGAGCAGTTCTTC
>TRBJ1-1|TRBV6-1|-|-
CASSELENTEAFF
TGTGCCAGCAGTGAATTAGAGAACACTGAAGCTTTCTTC
>TRBJ1-6|TRBV6-5|-|-
CASSYSPDSPLHF
TGTGCCAGCAGTTACTCGCCGGATTCACCCCTCCACTTT
>TRBJ2-5|TRBV30|-|-
CAWDGAFGETQYF
TGTGCCTGGGATGGGGCTTTCGGGGAGACCCAGTACTTC
>TRBJ2-3|TRBV7-2|-|TRBD2
CASSPRAGTDTQYF
TGTGCCAGCAGCCCTAGAGCGGGAACAGATACGCAGTATTTT
>TRBJ2-4|TRBV4-3|-|TRBD2
CASSPQGTSGSIAKNIRYF
TGCGCCAGCAGCCCCCAGGGGACTAGCGGATCTATAGCCAAAAACATTCGGTACTTC
>TRBJ2-3|TRBV29-1|-|TRBD2
CSVGRGLGTDTQYF
TGCAGCGTGGGGAGGGGCTTGGGCACAGATACGCAGTATTTT
>TRBJ1-5|TRBV6-1|once|TRBD1
CASIGTGHQPQHF
TGTGCCAGCATCGGGACAGGGCATCAGCCCCAGCATTTT
>TRBJ2-7|TRBV18|-|-
CASSPTGSSYEQYF
TGTGCCAGCTCGCCCACAGGGAGCTCCTACGAGCAGTACTTC
>TRBJ2-3|TRBV10-3|-|TRBD1
CAITMTGRTDTQYF
TGTGCCATCACCATGACAGGGCGGACAGATACGCAGTATTTT
>TRBJ1-1|TRBV11-3|-|-
CASSLELGTEAFF
TGTGCCAGCAGCTTAGAATTGGGCACTGAAGCTTTCTTT
>TRBJ1-2|TRBV11-2|-|TRBD1
CASSLGGGINGYTF
TGTGCCAGCAGCTTAGGAGGGGGCATTAATGGCTACACCTTC
>TRBJ2-7|TRBV27|-|-
CASSLIWAAPGEQYF
TGTGCCAGCAGTTTAATCTGGGCAGCGCCTGGCGAGCAGTACTTC
>TRBJ2-3|TRBV7-9|-|-
CASSLGQATDTQYF
TGTGCCAGCAGCTTGGGGCAGGCCACAGATACGCAGTATTTT
>TRBJ1-2|TRBV6-5|-|TRBD1
CASSNQQGPYGYTF
TGTGCCAGCAGTAACCAACAGGGGCCCTATGGCTACACCTTC
>TRBJ1-2|TRBV28|-|TRBD1
CASSLRDRPHTF
TGTGCCAGCAGCCTGAGGGACAGGCCTCACACCTTC
>TRBJ2-1|TRBV4-1|-|TRBD2
CASSQVGTSRYNEQFF
TGCGCCAGCAGCCAAGTAGGGACTAGCAGGTACAATGAGCAGTTCTTC
>TRBJ2-2|TRBV9|-|-
CASSLGPTGELFF
TGTGCCAGCAGCCTAGGCCCGACCGGGGAGCTGTTTTTT
>TRBJ2-3|TRBV20-1|few|-
CSARVGDTQYF
TGCAGTGCTAGAGTTGGCGATACGCAGTATTTT
>TRBJ2-3|TRBV6-1|-|TRBD1
CASSDGQGHTDTQYF
TGTGCCAGCAGTGACGGACAGGGGCACACAGATACGCAGTATTTT
>TRBJ2-7|TRBV15|-|-
CATSRDPGVSYEQYF
TGTGCCACCAGCAGAGATCCGGGGGTGAGCTACGAGCAGTACTTC
>TRBJ2-6|TRBV5-4|once|-
CASSLAGINSGANVLTF
TGTGCCAGCAGCTTGGCTGGGATAAACTCTGGGGCCAACGTCCTGACTTTC